This TCR beta chain is drawn from a study of sequential checkpoint blockade in melanoma. Study-level background: After nivolumab or ipilimumab alone, about 22 patients had week-13 rebiopsies.

Study-level points and caveats: Clinical benefit was about 30 times likelier when tumor T-cell fraction and clonality increased. For nivolumab-first patients, baseline tumor clonality was associated with response.

The table came from immunoSEQ multiplex PCR; TCRdb's copy has only in-frame clones and leaves some out. The sample records about 18,000 clones, around 24% being singletons. The germline CDR1 and CDR2 sequences are SGHNT and YENEEA. With 0 bases removed from V and 4 bases from J, the gap between germline ends came to 15 bases. The CDR3 covers 16 residues. Of note for this clone: Its target is not known.

Sample treatment: randomized to nivolumab then ipilimumab (arm A) or the reverse (arm B). Material: tumor tissue (inferred from file names), obtained from a patient given nivolumab and ipilimumab in sequence. The V and J genes are TRBV11-3 and TRBJ2-5; D remains ambiguous. This clonotype was sampled from a human donor with melanoma. CDR3: CASSLDLPGLRETQYF. In DNA, the CDR3 is TGTGCCAGCAGCTTAGATCTGCCTGGGCTTAGAGAGACCCAGTACTTC.